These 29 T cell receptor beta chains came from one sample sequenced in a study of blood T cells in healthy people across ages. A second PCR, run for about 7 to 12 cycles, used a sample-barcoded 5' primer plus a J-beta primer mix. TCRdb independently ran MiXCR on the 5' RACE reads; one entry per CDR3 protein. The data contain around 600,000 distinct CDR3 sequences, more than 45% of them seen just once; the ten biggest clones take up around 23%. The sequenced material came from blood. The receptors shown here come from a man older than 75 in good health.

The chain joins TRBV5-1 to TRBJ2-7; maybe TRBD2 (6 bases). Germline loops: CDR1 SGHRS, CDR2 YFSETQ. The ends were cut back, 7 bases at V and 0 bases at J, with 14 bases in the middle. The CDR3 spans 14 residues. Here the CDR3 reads CASSPAGGSYEQYF. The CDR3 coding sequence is TGCGCCAGCTCCCCAGCCGGGGGCTCCTACGAGCAGTACTTC.

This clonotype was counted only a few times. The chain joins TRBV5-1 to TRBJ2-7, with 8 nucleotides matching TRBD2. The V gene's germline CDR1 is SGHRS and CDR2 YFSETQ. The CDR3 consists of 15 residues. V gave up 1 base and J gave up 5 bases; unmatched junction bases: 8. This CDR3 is CASSLIGGEPNEQYF. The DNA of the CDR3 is TGCGCCAGCAGCTTGATCGGGGGGGAACCAAACGAGCAGTACTTC.

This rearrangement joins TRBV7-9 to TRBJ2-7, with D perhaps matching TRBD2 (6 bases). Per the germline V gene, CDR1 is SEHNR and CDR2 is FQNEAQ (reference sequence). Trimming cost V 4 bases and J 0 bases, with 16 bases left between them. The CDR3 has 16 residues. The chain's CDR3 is CASSSDERRGSYEQYF. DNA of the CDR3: TGTGCCAGCAGCTCCGATGAGCGGAGGGGCTCCTACGAGCAGTACTTC. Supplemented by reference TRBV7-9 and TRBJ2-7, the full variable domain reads DTGVSQNPRHKITKRGQNVTFRCDPISEHNRLYWYRQTLGQGPEFLTYFQNEAQLEKSRLLSDRFSAERPKGSFSTLEIQRTEQGDSAMYLCASSSDERRGSYEQYFGPGTRLTVT.

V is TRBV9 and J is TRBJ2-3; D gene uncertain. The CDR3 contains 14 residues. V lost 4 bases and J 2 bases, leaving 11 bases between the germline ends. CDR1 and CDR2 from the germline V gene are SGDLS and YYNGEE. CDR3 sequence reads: CASSKYTATDTQYF. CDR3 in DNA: TGTGCCAGCAGCAAATATACAGCCACAGATACGCAGTATTTT.

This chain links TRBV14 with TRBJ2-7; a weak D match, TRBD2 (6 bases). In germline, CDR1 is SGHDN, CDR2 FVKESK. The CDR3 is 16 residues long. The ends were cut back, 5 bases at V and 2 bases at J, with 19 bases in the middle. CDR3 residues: CASSWGLSAFTYEQYF. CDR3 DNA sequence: TGTGCCAGCAGCTGGGGACTTTCGGCGTTCACCTACGAGCAGTACTTC.

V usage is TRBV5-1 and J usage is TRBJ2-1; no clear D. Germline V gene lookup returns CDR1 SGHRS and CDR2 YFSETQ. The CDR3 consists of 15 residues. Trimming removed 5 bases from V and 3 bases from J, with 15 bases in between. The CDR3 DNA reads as TGCGCCAGCAGTCACGGAGATTCCAACTACAATGAGCAGTTCTTC. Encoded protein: CASSHGDSNYNEQFF.

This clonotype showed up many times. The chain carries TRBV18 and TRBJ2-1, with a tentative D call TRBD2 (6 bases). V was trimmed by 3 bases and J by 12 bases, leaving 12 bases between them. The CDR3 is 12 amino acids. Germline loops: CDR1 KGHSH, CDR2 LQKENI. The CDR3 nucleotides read TGTGCCAGCTCACCCCGAGGGACTCCGCAGTTCTTC. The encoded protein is CASSPRGTPQFF.

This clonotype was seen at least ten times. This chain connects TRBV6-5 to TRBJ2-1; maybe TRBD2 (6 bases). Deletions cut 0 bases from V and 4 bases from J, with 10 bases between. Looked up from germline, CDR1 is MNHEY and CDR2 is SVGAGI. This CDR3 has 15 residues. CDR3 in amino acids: CASSYSKREYNEQFF. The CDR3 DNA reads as TGTGCCAGCAGTTACTCGAAACGGGAGTACAATGAGCAGTTCTTC.

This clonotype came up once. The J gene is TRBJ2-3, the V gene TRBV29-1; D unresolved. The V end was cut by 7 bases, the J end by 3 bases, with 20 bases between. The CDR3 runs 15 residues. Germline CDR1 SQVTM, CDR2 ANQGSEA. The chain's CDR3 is CSARPWGVGTDTQYF. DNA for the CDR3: TGCAGCGCCCGACCCTGGGGTGTAGGGACAGATACGCAGTATTTT.

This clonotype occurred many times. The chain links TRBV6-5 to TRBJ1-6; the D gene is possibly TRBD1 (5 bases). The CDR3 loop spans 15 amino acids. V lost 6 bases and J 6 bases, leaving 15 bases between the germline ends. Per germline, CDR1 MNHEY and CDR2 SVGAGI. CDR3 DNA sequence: TGTGCCAGCAGAAAGCCGGGACGGATTAATTCACCCCTCCACTTT. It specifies CASRKPGRINSPLHF.

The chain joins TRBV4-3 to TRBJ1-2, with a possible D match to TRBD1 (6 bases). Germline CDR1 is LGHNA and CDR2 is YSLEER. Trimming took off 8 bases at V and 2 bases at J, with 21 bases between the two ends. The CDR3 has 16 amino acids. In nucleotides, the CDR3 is TGCGCCAGCGGCGAAAGGGGGGCCGACAGAAACTATGGCTACACCTTC. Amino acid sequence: CASGERGADRNYGYTF.

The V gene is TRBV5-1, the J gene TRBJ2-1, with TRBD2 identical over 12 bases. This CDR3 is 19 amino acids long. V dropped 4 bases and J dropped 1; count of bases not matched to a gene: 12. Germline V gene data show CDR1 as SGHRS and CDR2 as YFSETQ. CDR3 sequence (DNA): TGCGCCAGCAGCGAAATACTAGCGGGAGGCCCCAGGTCCTACAATGAGCAGTTCTTC. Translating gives CASSEILAGGPRSYNEQFF.

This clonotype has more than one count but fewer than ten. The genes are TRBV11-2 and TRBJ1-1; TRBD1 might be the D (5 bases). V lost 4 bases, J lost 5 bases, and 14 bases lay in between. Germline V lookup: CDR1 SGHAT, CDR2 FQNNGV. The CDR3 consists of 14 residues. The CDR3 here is CASSSSTGYTEAFF. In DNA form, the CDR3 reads TGTGCCAGCAGCTCTAGTACAGGTTATACTGAAGCTTTCTTT.

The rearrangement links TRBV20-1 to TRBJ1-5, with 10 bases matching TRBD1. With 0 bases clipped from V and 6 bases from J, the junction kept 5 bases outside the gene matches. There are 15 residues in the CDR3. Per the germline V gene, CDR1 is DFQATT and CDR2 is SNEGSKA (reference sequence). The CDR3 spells CSARDLTGGGQPQHF. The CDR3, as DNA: TGCAGTGCTAGAGATCTGACAGGGGGCGGTCAGCCCCAGCATTTT.

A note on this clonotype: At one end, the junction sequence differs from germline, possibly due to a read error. The CDR3 loop reads CATSPNTGELFF. CDR3 DNA: TGTGCCACCAGCCCGAACACCGGGGAGCTGTTTTTT. The chain is built from TRBV5-5 and TRBJ2-2; D is uncertain. The CDR3 has 12 residues. Germline V CDR1 and CDR2: SGHKS, YYEKEE (reference sequence). The full variable domain, its missing parts supplied by reference TRBV5-5 and TRBJ2-2, is DAGVTQSPTHLIKTRGQQVTLRCSPISGHKSVSWYQQVLGQGPQFIFQYYEKEERGRGNFPDRFSARQFPNYSSELNVNALLLGDSALYLCATSPNTGELFFGEGSRLTVL.

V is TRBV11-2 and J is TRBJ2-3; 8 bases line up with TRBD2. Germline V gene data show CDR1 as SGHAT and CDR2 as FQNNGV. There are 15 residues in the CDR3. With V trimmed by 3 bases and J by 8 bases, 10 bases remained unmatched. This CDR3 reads CASSFYSGARGTQYF. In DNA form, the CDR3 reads TGTGCCAGCAGCTTCTATAGCGGGGCTAGAGGTACGCAGTATTTT.

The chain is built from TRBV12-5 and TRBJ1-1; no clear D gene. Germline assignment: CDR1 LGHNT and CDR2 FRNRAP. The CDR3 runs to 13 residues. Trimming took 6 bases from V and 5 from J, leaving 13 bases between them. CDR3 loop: CASGLSRRTEAFF. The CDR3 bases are TGTGCTAGTGGGTTAAGCAGAAGGACTGAAGCTTTCTTT.

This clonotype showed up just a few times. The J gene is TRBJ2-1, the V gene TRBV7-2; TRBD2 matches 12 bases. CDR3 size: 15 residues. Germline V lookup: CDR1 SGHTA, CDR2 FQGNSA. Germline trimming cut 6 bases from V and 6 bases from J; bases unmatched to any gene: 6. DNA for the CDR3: TGTGCCAGCAGTCTAGCGGGAGGGAATCCCAATGAGCAGTTCTTC. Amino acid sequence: CASSLAGGNPNEQFF.

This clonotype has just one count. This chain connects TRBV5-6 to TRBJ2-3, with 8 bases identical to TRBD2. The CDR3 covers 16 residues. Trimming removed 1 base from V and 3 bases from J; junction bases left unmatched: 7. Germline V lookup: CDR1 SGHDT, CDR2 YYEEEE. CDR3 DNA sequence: TGTGCCAGCAGCTTGACGAGCGGGAGTAGGACAGATACGCAGTATTTT. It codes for CASSLTSGSRTDTQYF.

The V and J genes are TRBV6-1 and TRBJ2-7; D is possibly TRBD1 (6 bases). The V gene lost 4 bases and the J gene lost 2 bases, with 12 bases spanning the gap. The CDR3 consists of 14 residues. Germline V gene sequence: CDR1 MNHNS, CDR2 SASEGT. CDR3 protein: CASSVARGAYEQYF. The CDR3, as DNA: TGTGCCAGCAGTGTCGCCAGGGGTGCCTACGAGCAGTACTTC.

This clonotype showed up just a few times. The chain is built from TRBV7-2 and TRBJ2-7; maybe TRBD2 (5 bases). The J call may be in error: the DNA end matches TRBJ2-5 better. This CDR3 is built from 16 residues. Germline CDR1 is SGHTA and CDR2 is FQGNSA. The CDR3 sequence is CASSLAGGGGLETQYF. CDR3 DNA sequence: TGTGCCAGCAGCTTAGCCGGCGGAGGAGGCCTGGAGACCCAGTACTTC.

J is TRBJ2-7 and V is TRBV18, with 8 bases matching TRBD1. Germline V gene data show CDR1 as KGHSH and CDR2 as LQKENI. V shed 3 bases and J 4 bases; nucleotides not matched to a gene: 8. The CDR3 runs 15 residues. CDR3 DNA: TGTGCCAGCTCACCTCAGGACAGGGCCCGATACGAGCAGTACTTC. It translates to CASSPQDRARYEQYF.

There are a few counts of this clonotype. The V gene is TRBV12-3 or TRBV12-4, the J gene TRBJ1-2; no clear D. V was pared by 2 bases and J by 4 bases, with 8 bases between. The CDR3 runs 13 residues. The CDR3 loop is CASSLTRSYGYTF. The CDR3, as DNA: TGTGCCAGCAGTTTAACCAGAAGCTATGGCTACACCTTC.

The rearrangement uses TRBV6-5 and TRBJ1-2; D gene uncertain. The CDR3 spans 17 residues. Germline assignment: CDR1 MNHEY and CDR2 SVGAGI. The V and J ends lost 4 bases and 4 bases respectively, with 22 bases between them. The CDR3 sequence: CASSFNNGVLGGYGYTF. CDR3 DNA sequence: TGTGCCAGCAGTTTTAACAACGGGGTGTTGGGCGGCTATGGCTACACCTTC.

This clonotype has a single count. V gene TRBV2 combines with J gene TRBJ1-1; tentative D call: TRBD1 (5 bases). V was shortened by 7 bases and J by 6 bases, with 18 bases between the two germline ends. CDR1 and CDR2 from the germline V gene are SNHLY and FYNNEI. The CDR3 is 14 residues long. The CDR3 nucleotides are TGTGCCAGCATCCCCCGGGGGGGAGTAGCTGAAGCTTTCTTT. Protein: CASIPRGGVAEAFF. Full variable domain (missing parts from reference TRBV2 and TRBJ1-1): EPEVTQTPSHQVTQMGQEVILRCVPISNHLYFYWYRQILGQKVEFLVSFYNNEISEKSEIFDDQFSVERPDGSNFTLKIRSTKLEDSAMYFCASIPRGGVAEAFFGQGTRLTVV.

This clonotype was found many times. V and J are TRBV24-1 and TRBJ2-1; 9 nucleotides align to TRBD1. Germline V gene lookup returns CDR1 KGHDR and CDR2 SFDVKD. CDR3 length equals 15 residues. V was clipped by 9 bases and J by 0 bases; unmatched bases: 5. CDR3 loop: CATGDRVGSYNEQFF. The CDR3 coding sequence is TGTGCCACCGGGGACAGGGTGGGCTCCTACAATGAGCAGTTCTTC.

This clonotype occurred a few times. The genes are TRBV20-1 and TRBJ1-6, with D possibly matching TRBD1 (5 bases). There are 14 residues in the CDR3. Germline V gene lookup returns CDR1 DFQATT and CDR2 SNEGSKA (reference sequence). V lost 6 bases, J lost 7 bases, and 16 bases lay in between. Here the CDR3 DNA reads TGCAGTGCCTATGGGGCCACGGGAAATTCACCCCTCCACTTT. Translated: CSAYGATGNSPLHF.

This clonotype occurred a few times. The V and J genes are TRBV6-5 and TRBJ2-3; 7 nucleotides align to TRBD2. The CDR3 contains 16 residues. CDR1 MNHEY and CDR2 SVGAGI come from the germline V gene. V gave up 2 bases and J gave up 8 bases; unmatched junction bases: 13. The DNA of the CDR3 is TGTGCCAGCAGTTACGAGCCGGGACTACTCTCGTCTACGCAGTATTTT. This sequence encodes CASSYEPGLLSSTQYF.

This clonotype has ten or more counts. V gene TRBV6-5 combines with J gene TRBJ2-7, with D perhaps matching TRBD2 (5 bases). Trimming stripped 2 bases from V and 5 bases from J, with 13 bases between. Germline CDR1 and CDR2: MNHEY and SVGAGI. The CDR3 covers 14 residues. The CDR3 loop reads CASSYPGLNHEQYF. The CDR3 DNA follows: TGTGCCAGCAGTTACCCAGGACTCAACCACGAGCAGTACTTC.